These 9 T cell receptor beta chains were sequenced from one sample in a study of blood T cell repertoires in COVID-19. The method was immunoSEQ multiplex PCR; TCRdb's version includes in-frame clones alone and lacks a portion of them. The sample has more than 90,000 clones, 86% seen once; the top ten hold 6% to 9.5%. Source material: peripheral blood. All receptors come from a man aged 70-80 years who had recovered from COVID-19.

CDR3 in DNA: TGTGCCAGCTCAGGGGACAGCCCAAACTATGGCTACACCTTC. Its translation is CASSGDSPNYGYTF. This chain uses TRBV18 with TRBJ1-2; 7 positions match TRBD1. The V gene end was trimmed by 5 bases and the J gene end by 2 bases; junction bases not matched to a gene: 5. CDR3 length: 14 amino acids. Germline CDR1 reads KGHSH; CDR2 reads LQKENI.

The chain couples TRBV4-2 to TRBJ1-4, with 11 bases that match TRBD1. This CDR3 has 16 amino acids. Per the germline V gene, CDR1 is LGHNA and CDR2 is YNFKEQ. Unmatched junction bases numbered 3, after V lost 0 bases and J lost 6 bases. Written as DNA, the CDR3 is TGTGCCAGCAGCCAAGAATGGGGACAGGGGGATGAAAAACTGTTTTTT. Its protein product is CASSQEWGQGDEKLFF.

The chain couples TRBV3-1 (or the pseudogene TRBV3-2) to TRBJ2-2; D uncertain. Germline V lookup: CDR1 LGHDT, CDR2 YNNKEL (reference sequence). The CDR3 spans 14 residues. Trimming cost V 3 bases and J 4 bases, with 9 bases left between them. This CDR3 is CASSHRQGTGELFF. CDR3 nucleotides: TGTGCCAGCAGCCATCGACAAGGCACCGGGGAGCTGTTTTTT.

CDR3 nucleotides: TGTGCCACCAGTGAATCAAAGAGGTCTGAAGCTTTCTTT. Translation gives CATSESKRSEAFF. The gene calls are TRBV24-1 and TRBJ1-1; D gene ambiguous. The germline CDR1 and CDR2 sequences are KGHDR and SFDVKD. The length of the CDR3 is 13 residues. Trimming pared 4 bases from V and 6 bases from J, leaving 11 bases between.

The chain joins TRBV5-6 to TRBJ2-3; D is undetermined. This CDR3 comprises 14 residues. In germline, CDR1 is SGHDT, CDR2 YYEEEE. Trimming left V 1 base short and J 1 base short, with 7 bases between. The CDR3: CASSLRQGTDTQYF. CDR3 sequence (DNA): TGTGCCAGCAGCTTGAGGCAGGGCACAGATACGCAGTATTTT.

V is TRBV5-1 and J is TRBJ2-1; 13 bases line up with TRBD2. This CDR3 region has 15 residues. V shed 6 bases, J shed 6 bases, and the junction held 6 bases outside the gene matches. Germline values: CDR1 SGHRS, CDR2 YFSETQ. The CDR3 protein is CASIPGTSGINEQFF. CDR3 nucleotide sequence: TGCGCCAGCATCCCCGGGACTAGCGGGATCAATGAGCAGTTCTTC.

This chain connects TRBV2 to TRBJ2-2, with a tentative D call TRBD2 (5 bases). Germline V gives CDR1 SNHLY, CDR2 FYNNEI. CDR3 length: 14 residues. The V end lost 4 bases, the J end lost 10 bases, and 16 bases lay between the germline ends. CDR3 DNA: TGTGCCAGCAGTGTGGTAAGGGAGAGCGAGGAGCTGTTTTTT. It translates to CASSVVRESEELFF.

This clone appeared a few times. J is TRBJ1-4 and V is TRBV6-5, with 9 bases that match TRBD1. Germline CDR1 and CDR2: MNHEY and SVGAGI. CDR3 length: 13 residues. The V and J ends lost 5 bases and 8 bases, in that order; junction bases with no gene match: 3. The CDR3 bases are TGTGCCAGCAGTCAACAGGGGGCGGAAAAACTGTTTTTT. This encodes CASSQQGAEKLFF.

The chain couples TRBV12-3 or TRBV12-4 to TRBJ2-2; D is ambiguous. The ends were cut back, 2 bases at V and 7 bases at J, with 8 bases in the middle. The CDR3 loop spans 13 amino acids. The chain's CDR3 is CASSLSLSGELFF. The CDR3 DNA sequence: TGTGCCAGCAGTTTATCTTTGAGCGGGGAGCTGTTTTTT.